These 28 T cell receptor beta chains share one sample of origin, sequenced in a study of blood T cell repertoires in COVID-19 (dated by TCRdb to the early 2020s). Preparation of the library involved the immunoSEQ multiplex PCR assay. TCRdb re-hosts the immuneACCESS table, in-frame sequences only. Its copies lack some clones; in the studies checked, an unresolved V gene accounts for under half of them, and the cause for the rest is not known. The sample profile shows 100,000 to 120,000 clones; 65% to 80% of them were found once. The ten largest clones capture around 8% of the sample. The sequenced sample was peripheral blood. These TCRs come from a woman in her sixties with acute or convalescent COVID-19.

The genes are TRBV4-2 and TRBJ2-3, with a weak D call TRBD2 (5 bases). Germline CDR1 reads LGHNA; CDR2 reads YNFKEQ. The CDR3 contains 13 residues. V lost 5 bases to trimming and J lost 6 bases, with 12 bases between them. Here the CDR3 reads CASSYSGKDTQYF. The CDR3 region has the DNA TGTGCCAGCAGCTATTCGGGGAAGGATACGCAGTATTTT.

Only one count was recorded for this clone. This sample also contains other DNA sequences that code for the same CDR3. This chain joins TRBV11-2 and TRBJ1-2; D remains unclear. The length of the CDR3 is 12 residues. The V and J ends lost 3 bases and 8 bases respectively, with 10 bases between them. The germline gives CDR1 SGHAT, CDR2 FQNNGV. CDR3 sequence: CASSFAAGGYTF. The CDR3 DNA sequence: TGTGCCAGCAGCTTCGCCGCGGGAGGCTACACCTTC.

The chain has TRBV28 and TRBJ1-6, with D tentatively TRBD1 (5 bases). Germline V lookup: CDR1 MDHEN, CDR2 SYDVKM. The CDR3 runs to 14 residues. Trimming stripped 6 bases from V and 9 bases from J, with 15 bases between. The CDR3 sequence: CASSRGGAGSPLHF. CDR3 nucleotides: TGTGCCAGCAGCCGGGGGGGTGCGGGTTCACCCCTCCACTTT.

The sample holds many counts of this clone. The chain has TRBV5-4 and TRBJ1-6; TRBD1 matches at 10 bases. Losses at the gene ends were 6 bases for V and 12 bases for J; bases not matched to a gene: 6. This CDR3 is 13 amino acids long. Germline assignment: CDR1 SGHNT and CDR2 YYREEE (reference sequence). This CDR3 is CASTGTGEEPLHF. Here the CDR3 DNA reads TGTGCCAGCACCGGGACAGGGGAAGAACCCCTCCACTTT.

The rearrangement joins TRBV7-9 to TRBJ1-1, with TRBD1 matching 7 bases. The CDR3 loop spans 13 amino acids. After removal of 9 bases from V and 2 bases from J, the junction contained 6 bases not matched to a gene. The germline gives CDR1 SEHNR, CDR2 FQNEAQ (reference sequence). In DNA, the CDR3 is TGTGCCAGTCAGGGACAGCAAAACACTGAAGCTTTCTTT. As protein: CASQGQQNTEAFF. Using reference TRBV7-9 and TRBJ1-1 for the parts outside the CDR3, the full variable domain is DTGVSQNPRHKITKRGQNVTFRCDPISEHNRLYWYRQTLGQGPEFLTYFQNEAQLEKSRLLSDRFSAERPKGSFSTLEIQRTEQGDSAMYLCASQGQQNTEAFFGQGTRLTVV.

V and J are TRBV10-3 and TRBJ1-3; TRBD1 matches 7 bases. Germline CDR1 is ENHRY and CDR2 is SYGVKD. The trim removed 7 bases at V and 5 bases at J, leaving 11 bases unmatched. CDR3 length: 15 residues. The CDR3 region is CAIKSDRDRRNTIYF. The CDR3 DNA is TGTGCCATCAAATCAGACAGGGATCGACGAAACACCATATATTTT.

The rearrangement uses TRBV7-3 and TRBJ2-2, with a tentative D call TRBD2 (7 bases). The V and J ends lost 0 bases and 5 bases respectively, with 16 bases between them. There are 17 residues in the CDR3. CDR1 SGHTA and CDR2 FQGTGA come from the germline V gene. CDR3 in DNA: TGTGCCAGCAGCTTAACGCGTGGCGGGGGCTGGACCGGGGAGCTGTTTTTT. Amino acids: CASSLTRGGGWTGELFF.

This CDR3 reads CASSYGQDTGSPLHF. The CDR3 bases are TGTGCCAGCAGTTACGGCCAGGACACGGGTTCACCCCTCCACTTT. The rearrangement joins TRBV6-5 to TRBJ1-6, with a possible D match to TRBD1 (5 bases). Germline V lookup: CDR1 MNHEY, CDR2 SVGAGI. The CDR3 runs 15 residues. Trimming shortened V by 2 bases and J by 9 bases, and 14 bases separated the two germline ends.

This clone was detected only a few times. The V gene is TRBV7-2, the J gene TRBJ2-5, with TRBD2 identical over 7 bases. The CDR3 sequence is 14 residues long. With 3 bases clipped from V and 2 bases from J, the junction kept 3 bases outside the gene matches. Germline CDR1 SGHTA, CDR2 FQGNSA. Here the CDR3 reads CASSLTGGQETQYF. DNA for the CDR3: TGTGCCAGCAGCTTGACGGGGGGACAAGAGACCCAGTACTTC.

The gene calls are TRBV20-1 and TRBJ2-3; D uncertain. Germline V gene data show CDR1 as DFQATT and CDR2 as SNEGSKA (reference sequence). This CDR3 has 11 amino acids. Trimming removed 2 bases from V and 6 bases from J, with 6 bases in between. CDR3 coding DNA: TGCAGTGCTAGACGTCTGGATACGCAGTATTTT. The encoded protein is CSARRLDTQYF.

This clone appeared a few times. The genes are TRBV6-1 and TRBJ1-2; D possibly corresponds to TRBD1 (6 bases). The CDR3 length is 14 residues. From germline, CDR1 is MNHNS and CDR2 SASEGT. V was trimmed by 1 base and J by 4 bases, leaving 10 bases between them. The CDR3: CASSEGQVSYGYTF. The CDR3 DNA follows: TGTGCCAGCAGTGAAGGACAGGTTTCCTATGGCTACACCTTC.

The rearrangement links TRBV3-1 (or the pseudogene TRBV3-2) to TRBJ2-2; TRBD2 agrees at 10 bases. Looked up from germline, CDR1 is LGHDT and CDR2 is YNNKEL (reference sequence). V shed 0 bases and J 1 base; nucleotides not matched to a gene: 5. This CDR3 is 18 amino acids long. The CDR3 DNA reads as TGTGCCAGCAGCCAAGATTGGTTAGCGGGGGGGAACACCGGGGAGCTGTTTTTT. Translation gives CASSQDWLAGGNTGELFF.

The V gene is TRBV30, the J gene TRBJ1-6; TRBD1 agrees at 7 bases. Germline trimming cut 4 bases from V and 7 bases from J; bases unmatched to any gene: 4. Germline CDR1 GTSNPN, CDR2 SVGIG (reference sequence). The CDR3 runs to 13 residues. Written as DNA, the CDR3 is TGTGCCTGGACAGGACAGGAGAATTCACCCCTCCACTTT. Its translation is CAWTGQENSPLHF.

This clone turned up a few times. The chain couples TRBV28 to TRBJ1-2; 7 bases line up with TRBD1. V trimming: 1 base; J trimming: 8 bases; junction bases outside the gene matches: 1. The CDR3 contains 12 residues. From germline, CDR1 is MDHEN and CDR2 SYDVKM. In nucleotides, the CDR3 is TGTGCCAGCAGTTTATCACAGGGGGGCTACACCTTC. Translating gives CASSLSQGGYTF.

V is TRBV6-2 or TRBV6-3 and J is TRBJ1-5; the match to TRBD1 covers 9 bases. The V and J ends lost 5 bases and 0 bases, in that order; junction bases with no gene match: 8. Germline V gene data show CDR1 as MNHEY and CDR2 as SVGEGT. This CDR3 has 17 amino acids. The CDR3 DNA reads as TGTGCCAGCAGTCACGGACAGGGGAAAGGTAGCAATCAGCCCCAGCATTTT. It is translated as CASSHGQGKGSNQPQHF.

The gene calls are TRBV5-1 and TRBJ2-7, with 14 bases lining up with TRBD2. V shed 4 bases, J shed 1 base, and the junction held 7 bases outside the gene matches. This CDR3 has 17 residues. Germline V gene lookup returns CDR1 SGHRS and CDR2 YFSETQ. This chain's CDR3 is CASSQRTSGGYSYEQYF. Here the CDR3 DNA reads TGCGCCAGCAGCCAAAGGACTAGCGGGGGGTATTCCTACGAGCAGTACTTC.

This clone was observed a handful of times. The gene calls are TRBV5-1 and TRBJ2-6; D is undetermined. The CDR3 covers 14 residues. V dropped 3 bases and J dropped 1 base, with 5 bases sitting between them. The V gene's germline CDR1 is SGHRS and CDR2 YFSETQ. This CDR3 reads CASSSTSGANVLTF. CDR3 coding DNA: TGCGCCAGCAGCTCTACTTCTGGGGCCAACGTCCTGACTTTC.

CDR3 DNA: TGTGCCAGCAGCCAAGACCACCCGACAGGGGGCCGCGAGCAGTACTTC. Amino acid sequence: CASSQDHPTGGREQYF. V usage is TRBV4-2 and J usage is TRBJ2-7, with 10 bases that match TRBD1. V gave up 0 bases and J gave up 6 bases; unmatched junction bases: 8. CDR3 size: 16 residues. Germline V lookup: CDR1 LGHNA, CDR2 YNFKEQ.

The chain employs TRBV28 and TRBJ1-1, with 9 nucleotides matching TRBD1. The CDR3 has 18 residues. Trimming took 2 bases from V and 6 from J; bases not matched to a gene: 16. Looked up from germline, CDR1 is MDHEN and CDR2 is SYDVKM. CDR3 amino acids: CASSLPTQTGGLFSEAFF. The CDR3 nucleotides are TGTGCCAGCAGTTTACCTACTCAGACAGGGGGATTGTTCTCTGAAGCTTTCTTT. Drawing the rest from reference TRBV28 and TRBJ1-1, the complete variable domain is DVKVTQSSRYLVKRTGEKVFLECVQDMDHENMFWYRQDPGLGLRLIYFSYDVKMKEKGDIPEGYSVSREKKERFSLILESASTNQTSMYLCASSLPTQTGGLFSEAFFGQGTRLTVV.

The table lists this clone with a few counts. The chain carries TRBV7-9 and TRBJ1-5; D may be TRBD1 (5 bases). The CDR3 contains 14 residues. Trimming took off 2 bases at V and 1 base at J, with 6 bases between the two ends. CDR1 and CDR2 (germline): SEHNR, FQNEAQ (reference sequence). This chain's CDR3 is CASSLRGSNQPQHF. CDR3 DNA: TGTGCCAGCAGCTTAAGGGGAAGCAATCAGCCCCAGCATTTT. Supplemented by reference TRBV7-9 and TRBJ1-5, the full variable domain reads DTGVSQNPRHKITKRGQNVTFRCDPISEHNRLYWYRQTLGQGPEFLTYFQNEAQLEKSRLLSDRFSAERPKGSFSTLEIQRTEQGDSAMYLCASSLRGSNQPQHFGDGTRLSIL.

The CDR3 DNA is TGCGCCAGCAGCTTGATGTCCACCTCTAGGGGGTCGCTAGAGACCCAGTACTTC. Protein: CASSLMSTSRGSLETQYF. This chain links TRBV5-1 with TRBJ2-5; possibly TRBD1 for D (6 bases). The CDR3 has 18 residues. Germline CDR1 SGHRS, CDR2 YFSETQ. Trimming cost V 1 base and J 4 bases, with 23 bases left between them.

J is TRBJ2-1 and V is TRBV19; 7 nucleotides agree with TRBD1. Trimming removed 3 bases from V and 4 bases from J; junction bases left unmatched: 9. The CDR3 is made up of 16 amino acids. The V gene's germline CDR1 is LNHDA and CDR2 SQIVND (reference sequence). DNA for the CDR3: TGTGCCAGTAGTATGAGGGGACAGCGACTGTACAATGAGCAGTTCTTC. Translated, it gives CASSMRGQRLYNEQFF.

The rearrangement joins TRBV3-1 (or the pseudogene TRBV3-2) to TRBJ1-3; possibly TRBD1 for D (5 bases). The germline CDR1 and CDR2 sequences are LGHDT and YNNKEL (reference sequence). The germline V and J ends were trimmed by 1 base and 0 bases, with 7 bases remaining between them. The CDR3 runs 15 residues. CDR3 loop: CASSQGQISGNTIYF. The CDR3 coding sequence is TGTGCCAGCAGCCAAGGACAGATCTCTGGAAACACCATATATTTT.

The table lists this clone with a count of one. The V and J genes are TRBV19 and TRBJ1-5; TRBD1 aligns across 9 bases. CDR3 length: 13 residues. Germline V gene lookup returns CDR1 LNHDA and CDR2 SQIVND (reference sequence). With V trimmed by 7 bases and J by 7 bases, 5 bases remained unmatched. DNA for the CDR3: TGTGCCAGTAAGACAGGGGGGAGGCAGCCCCAGCATTTT. Translated, it gives CASKTGGRQPQHF.

V usage is TRBV30 and J usage is TRBJ1-6; perhaps TRBD1 as D (6 bases). CDR1 is GTSNPN and CDR2 is SVGIG in the germline V gene (reference sequence). CDR3 length equals 13 residues. Trimming took off 6 bases at V and 8 bases at J, with 14 bases between the two ends. The DNA for the CDR3 is TGTGCCTGCCAGGGGAAATCCGATTCACCCCTCCACTTT. This gives the protein CACQGKSDSPLHF. Full variable domain (missing parts from reference TRBV30 and TRBJ1-6): SQTIHQWPATLVQPVGSPLSLECTVEGTSNPNLYWYRQAAGRGLQLLFYSVGIGQISSEVPQNLSASRPQDRQFILSSKKLLLSDSGFYLCACQGKSDSPLHFGNGTRLTVT.

A few counts support this clone. The J gene is TRBJ2-2, the V gene TRBV6-2 or TRBV6-3; maybe TRBD1 (6 bases). CDR1 is MNHEY and CDR2 is SVGEGT in the germline V gene. The ends were cut back, 4 bases at V and 0 bases at J, with 15 bases in the middle. CDR3 length: 17 residues. For the CDR3, the DNA is TGTGCCAGCAGTTTAGGACAGACTCTTACGAACACCGGGGAGCTGTTTTTT. Protein: CASSLGQTLTNTGELFF.

The chain combines TRBV14 with TRBJ1-1; the match to TRBD1 covers 8 bases. The CDR3 spans 13 residues. Germline CDR1 is SGHDN and CDR2 is FVKESK. Unmatched junction bases numbered 3, after V lost 4 bases and J lost 5 bases. This CDR3 reads CASSRDRGTEAFF. CDR3 sequence (DNA): TGTGCCAGCAGCCGAGACAGGGGAACTGAAGCTTTCTTT. Variable domain in full (rest from reference TRBV14 and TRBJ1-1): EAGVTQFPSHSVIEKGQTVTLRCDPISGHDNLYWYRRVMGKEIKFLLHFVKESKQDESGMPNNRFLAERTGGTYSTLKVQPAELEDSGVYFCASSRDRGTEAFFGQGTRLTVV.

The chain couples TRBV24-1 to TRBJ2-5; 10 positions agree with TRBD2. The V and J ends lost 4 bases and 4 bases, in that order; junction bases with no gene match: 8. This CDR3 is built from 16 residues. The germline CDR1 and CDR2 sequences are KGHDR and SFDVKD. The CDR3 here is CATSDFSGGARETQYF. The CDR3 DNA reads TGTGCCACCAGTGACTTCAGCGGGGGGGCTAGAGAGACCCAGTACTTC.